This record looks at one T cell receptor beta chain sequence and its context. CDR3 size: 12 residues. With V trimmed by 10 bases and J by 2 bases, 6 bases remained unmatched. Profiling relied on immunoSEQ multiplex PCR, and the TCRdb table lists in-frame clones only, not all of them. The table shows about 260,000 clones, with around 88% occurring only once. The data originate from a study of blood T cell repertoires in COVID-19. The sequence derives from a woman between 35 and 50 years old with acute COVID-19. Sequenced input: PBMCs or T cells enriched from blood (not recorded which). The rearrangement links TRBV5-3 to TRBJ2-7; TRBD2 matches at 7 bases. TRBV5-3 is given ORF status, its function remaining uncertain. The CDR3 is CAGGGHTYEQYF. DNA for the CDR3: TGTGCCGGGGGAGGGCATACCTACGAGCAGTACTTC.